One and the same sample provided the 12 T cell receptor beta chains below, sequenced in a study of Graves' ophthalmopathy and Graves' hyperthyroidism. TCR beta CDR3 amplification used RNA transcripts. In the first round, RT-PCR was carried out with HTBI primers, and a multiplex PCR formed the second round. TCRdb recomputed calls from the multiplex PCR reads with MiXCR, one row per CDR3 protein. The repertoire holds hundreds of thousands of distinct CDR3 sequences, around 20% seen once, with under 3% in the top ten. The sample was peripheral blood. Receptors were obtained from a woman aged 18-30 years with stable Graves' hyperthyroidism.

The CDR3 sequence: CASSVGRGTGLNYGYTF. The CDR3 DNA follows: TGTGCCAGCAGCGTAGGGAGGGGGACAGGGCTTAACTATGGCTACACCTTC. J is TRBJ1-2 and V is TRBV9; 9 bases are shared with TRBD1. This CDR3 is built from 17 residues. The germline CDR1 and CDR2 sequences are SGDLS and YYNGEE. V was pared by 0 bases and J by 1 base, with 7 bases of the junction left unmatched.

The chain is built from TRBV20-1 and TRBJ2-5; 11 positions agree with TRBD2. Germline V gene lookup returns CDR1 DFQATT and CDR2 SNEGSKA (reference sequence). J gave up 5 bases and V 4 bases, and 3 bases lay outside the gene matches. CDR3 length: 13 residues. CDR3 nucleotides: TGCAGTGCTACTAGCGGGAGGCCGGAGACCCAGTACTTC. Protein sequence: CSATSGRPETQYF.

Ten or more counts support this clonotype. The J gene is TRBJ1-5, the V gene TRBV29-1, with D unclear. This CDR3 region has 13 residues. CDR1 and CDR2 from the germline V gene are SQVTM and ANQGSEA. Trimming took off 4 bases at V and 4 bases at J, with 11 bases between the two ends. CDR3 sequence: CSVGDFANQPQHF. CDR3 DNA: TGCAGCGTTGGGGATTTCGCTAATCAGCCCCAGCATTTT.

V gene TRBV27 combines with J gene TRBJ1-2, with unresolved D. Germline lookup yields CDR1 MNHEY and CDR2 SMNVEV (reference sequence). Trimming took off 0 bases at V and 8 bases at J, with 16 bases between the two ends. The CDR3 extends over 15 amino acids. The CDR3: CASSLSSSPLLGYTF. CDR3 nucleotides: TGTGCCAGCAGTTTATCCAGCTCACCGCTCCTAGGCTACACCTTC.

This clonotype has ten or more counts. J is TRBJ2-7 and V is TRBV28; 7 bases are a match to TRBD1. The CDR3 contains 14 residues. Germline CDR1 is MDHEN and CDR2 is SYDVKM. V was clipped by 6 bases and J by 7 bases; unmatched bases: 12. The CDR3 DNA reads TGTGCCAGCAGCCCTCCAGGACAGGCGTTGGAGCAGTACTTC. Protein: CASSPPGQALEQYF.

There are many counts of this clonotype. J is TRBJ1-2 and V is TRBV27; D may be TRBD1 (6 bases). Germline lookup yields CDR1 MNHEY and CDR2 SMNVEV (reference sequence). The germline V and J ends were trimmed by 1 base and 6 bases, with 21 bases remaining between them. The CDR3 length is 17 residues. The DNA of the CDR3 is TGTGCCAGCAGTTTATGGGGCCAACCTGACAGGAAGAATGGCTACACCTTC. Its translation is CASSLWGQPDRKNGYTF.

The J gene is TRBJ1-2, the V gene TRBV29-1; 7 bases match TRBD1. The germline gives CDR1 SQVTM, CDR2 ANQGSEA. This CDR3 spans 14 amino acids. V dropped 6 bases and J dropped 5; count of bases not matched to a gene: 12. CDR3 loop: CSVPGGRREYGYTF. CDR3 nucleotides: TGCAGCGTCCCAGGGGGGCGACGGGAATATGGCTACACCTTC.

This chain connects TRBV24-1 to TRBJ1-5; tentative D call: TRBD1 (6 bases). Between the trimmed V and J ends, which lost 4 bases and 4 bases, there was a span of 10 bases. Germline V gene lookup returns CDR1 KGHDR and CDR2 SFDVKD. The CDR3 spans 14 residues. The CDR3 bases are TGTGCCACCAGTGACTTTGGACAGAATCAGCCCCAGCATTTT. This sequence encodes CATSDFGQNQPQHF.

This clonotype was seen repeatedly, ten times or more. The chain couples TRBV28 to TRBJ2-5, with 11 bases matching TRBD2. V dropped 2 bases and J dropped 3; count of bases not matched to a gene: 8. In germline, CDR1 is MDHEN, CDR2 SYDVKM. CDR3 length: 17 amino acids. For the CDR3, the DNA is TGTGCCAGCAGTTTAGGGTTAGCGGGAGGGTCAGAAGAGACCCAGTACTTC. It yields the protein CASSLGLAGGSEETQYF.

This clonotype was found many times. The V call is TRBV12-3 or TRBV12-4, the J call TRBJ2-7; 7 bases are shared with TRBD1. V trimming: 3 bases; J trimming: 6 bases; junction bases outside the gene matches: 11. The CDR3 contains 15 residues. Written as DNA, the CDR3 is TGTGCCAGCAGTTTCAACCCCGACAGGGTCGGCGAGCAGTACTTC. Translated: CASSFNPDRVGEQYF.

In its sample, this clonotype was seen many times. The gene calls are TRBV12-3 or TRBV12-4 and TRBJ2-2, with D hard to call. The CDR3 is 12 residues long. V shed 2 bases and J shed 7 bases, with 5 bases lying between them. CDR3 in DNA: TGTGCCAGCAGTTTACTAGTCGGGGAGCTGTTTTTT. It encodes CASSLLVGELFF.

This clonotype has ten or more counts. The chain links TRBV12-3 or TRBV12-4 to TRBJ2-5; TRBD2 matches at 8 bases. With 4 bases clipped from V and 4 bases from J, the junction kept 8 bases outside the gene matches. This CDR3 contains 15 residues. CDR3 nucleotide sequence: TGTGCCAGCAGTTCCAGATCGGGGGGGCGAGAGACCCAGTACTTC. Its translation: CASSSRSGGRETQYF.